These 18 T cell receptor beta chains were sequenced from one sample in a study of blood T cell repertoires in COVID-19. Using immunoSEQ multiplex PCR, the repertoire was profiled, and TCRdb retains in-frame clones only, with some absent. The sample holds about 140,000 clones, roughly three quarters seen once. The sequencing input was peripheral blood. The receptor source for this set is an older woman with acute or convalescent COVID-19.

The chain has TRBV5-1 and TRBJ2-3, with TRBD2 matching over 11 bases. From germline, CDR1 is SGHRS and CDR2 YFSETQ. The CDR3 sequence is 20 residues long. V lost 5 bases and J lost 0; bases outside the gene matches: 17. The CDR3, as DNA: TGCGCCAGCAGTTCGAGGGACACTAGCGGGAGTGGGAGAAGCACAGATACGCAGTATTTT. This gives the protein CASSSRDTSGSGRSTDTQYF.

This clone was recorded a few times. At the DNA level, this CDR3 is encoded by other sequences in the same sample as well. The chain links TRBV28 to TRBJ1-5; no definite D call. Germline lookup yields CDR1 MDHEN and CDR2 SYDVKM. The CDR3 runs to 13 residues. V lost 3 bases to trimming and J lost 5 bases, with 8 bases between them. CDR3 sequence (DNA): TGTGCCAGCAGTTTTCCCGGGGATCAGCCCCAGCATTTT. Its protein is CASSFPGDQPQHF.

The CDR3 region is CASTLRGLQPQHF. CDR3 sequence (DNA): TGTGCCAGTACCCTAAGGGGACTACAGCCCCAGCATTTT. The chain links TRBV19 to TRBJ1-5; a possible D gene is TRBD1 (5 bases). The V end was cut by 7 bases, the J end by 7 bases, with 14 bases between. CDR1 is LNHDA, CDR2 SQIVND, per germline (reference sequence). The CDR3 runs to 13 residues.

This clone was counted a few times. This chain connects TRBV28 to TRBJ2-1; TRBD2 matches at 14 bases. Trimming removed 8 bases from V and 8 bases from J; junction bases left unmatched: 8. This CDR3 has 15 amino acids. Germline-derived CDR1 and CDR2 are MDHEN and SYDVKM. The CDR3 region has the DNA TGTGCCAGCGAACCGGGACTAGCGGGAGTCGATGAGCAGTTCTTC. This encodes CASEPGLAGVDEQFF.

The rearrangement joins TRBV28 to TRBJ2-5; D is unclear. Germline CDR1 reads MDHEN; CDR2 reads SYDVKM. Trimming took 8 bases from V and 5 from J, leaving 15 bases between them. The CDR3 has 13 amino acids. The CDR3: CASASGYGETQYF. The CDR3 DNA is TGTGCCAGCGCTTCCGGGTATGGCGAGACCCAGTACTTC.

The rearrangement joins TRBV28 to TRBJ1-5, with TRBD1 matching 8 bases. The CDR3 has 18 residues. J was trimmed by 4 bases and V by 3 bases; bases with no gene match: 14. The V gene's germline CDR1 is MDHEN and CDR2 SYDVKM. The CDR3 protein is CASSFGGGGQGYNQPQHF. The CDR3, as DNA: TGTGCCAGCAGTTTTGGGGGAGGAGGACAGGGCTATAATCAGCCCCAGCATTTT.

Written as DNA, the CDR3 is TGTGCCAGCAGCTTAGGAGGTAGGAGGCCCTACAATGAGCAGTTCTTC. It codes for CASSLGGRRPYNEQFF. The chain combines TRBV7-2 with TRBJ2-1; D is perhaps TRBD2 (5 bases). Germline V gives CDR1 SGHTA, CDR2 FQGNSA. Between the trimmed V and J ends, which lost 1 base and 2 bases, there was a span of 12 bases. This CDR3 is built from 16 residues.

V gene TRBV2 combines with J gene TRBJ2-7, with 9 bases matching TRBD2. The CDR3 is 15 residues long. J was trimmed by 2 bases and V by 4 bases; bases with no gene match: 6. Germline CDR1 SNHLY, CDR2 FYNNEI. For the CDR3, the DNA is TGTGCCAGCAGTGGACTAGCGGCCCATCCCTACGAGCAGTACTTC. Residues: CASSGLAAHPYEQYF.

The chain carries TRBV18 and TRBJ1-1; D is unresolved. The CDR3 contains 14 residues. Trimming took 5 bases from V and 2 from J, leaving 12 bases between them. CDR1 is KGHSH and CDR2 is LQKENI in the germline V gene. The CDR3 spells CASSTGVPNTEAFF. The DNA of the CDR3 is TGTGCCAGCTCAACCGGGGTCCCTAACACTGAAGCTTTCTTT.

This clone has more than one count but fewer than ten. V usage is TRBV11-3 and J usage is TRBJ2-3; 7 nucleotides line up with TRBD2. CDR1 SGHNT and CDR2 YENEEA come from the germline V gene. With 5 bases clipped from V and 3 bases from J, the junction kept 8 bases outside the gene matches. The CDR3 is 15 amino acids. The CDR3: CASSAGGGSTDTQYF. CDR3 bases: TGTGCCAGCAGCGCCGGCGGGGGTTCTACAGATACGCAGTATTTT.

V gene TRBV11-2 combines with J gene TRBJ2-1; TRBD2 might be the D (6 bases). CDR3 length: 18 amino acids. Looked up from germline, CDR1 is SGHAT and CDR2 is FQNNGV. V dropped 4 bases and J dropped 4 bases, with 23 bases sitting between them. CDR3 coding DNA: TGTGCCAGCAGCTCGGCCCCCGTTGGTAGCGGCCTTTACAATGAGCAGTTCTTC. Protein product: CASSSAPVGSGLYNEQFF.

The chain has TRBV6-1 and TRBJ2-3; 8 nucleotides line up with TRBD1. Germline trimming cut 1 base from V and 5 bases from J; bases unmatched to any gene: 5. The CDR3 is 15 amino acids. Germline loops: CDR1 MNHNS, CDR2 SASEGT. CDR3 DNA sequence: TGTGCCAGCAGTGAAGGCCAGGGGGCTCGAGATACGCAGTATTTT. Translation gives CASSEGQGARDTQYF.

The chain combines TRBV5-6 with TRBJ2-3; TRBD1 agrees at 8 bases. J was trimmed by 2 bases and V by 0 bases; bases with no gene match: 5. The CDR3 has 16 amino acids. CDR1 is SGHDT and CDR2 is YYEEEE in the germline V gene. The CDR3 DNA reads TGTGCCAGCAGCTTGGCCTGGACAGGGCACACAGATACGCAGTATTTT. Protein: CASSLAWTGHTDTQYF.

CDR3 residues: CASSQLREPVQFF. The CDR3 region has the DNA TGTGCCAGCAGCCAATTACGGGAGCCGGTGCAGTTCTTC. The chain recombines TRBV4-2 with TRBJ2-1, with D possibly being TRBD2 (6 bases). This CDR3 region has 13 residues. In germline, CDR1 is LGHNA, CDR2 YNFKEQ. Deletions cut 2 bases from V and 12 bases from J, with 14 bases between.

The chain combines TRBV27 with TRBJ1-1, with TRBD1 matching over 7 bases. The CDR3 loop spans 16 amino acids. Germline values: CDR1 MNHEY, CDR2 SMNVEV (reference sequence). After removal of 5 bases from V and 5 bases from J, the junction contained 14 bases not matched to a gene. The CDR3 sequence is CASSPGQASWGTEAFF. The CDR3 bases are TGTGCCAGCAGTCCAGGACAGGCGTCTTGGGGGACTGAAGCTTTCTTT.

This chain links TRBV30 with TRBJ1-6; 7 positions agree with TRBD1. This CDR3 has 15 residues. The germline V gene encodes CDR1 GTSNPN and CDR2 SVGIG (reference sequence). V shed 5 bases, J shed 0 bases, and the junction held 4 bases outside the gene matches. CDR3 coding DNA: TGTGCCTGGTGGGGACAGAACTCCTATAATTCACCCCTCCACTTT. Amino acids: CAWWGQNSYNSPLHF.

V is TRBV19 and J is TRBJ2-1; TRBD1 is a possible D gene (7 bases). This CDR3 contains 15 residues. Trimming removed 7 bases from V and 7 bases from J, with 20 bases in between. Germline V lookup: CDR1 LNHDA, CDR2 SQIVND (reference sequence). CDR3 loop: CASNEHRGLENEQFF. CDR3 nucleotides: TGTGCCAGTAACGAGCACAGGGGACTTGAGAATGAGCAGTTCTTC. Based on the CDR3 plus reference TRBV19 and TRBJ2-1, the full variable domain is DGGITQSPKYLFRKEGQNVTLSCEQNLNHDAMYWYRQDPGQGLRLIYYSQIVNDFQKGDIAEGYSVSREKKESFPLTVTSAQKNPTAFYLCASNEHRGLENEQFFGPGTRLTVL.

The CDR3 loop is CASSRPGLEFSEQYF. CDR3 sequence (DNA): TGTGCCAGCAGCCGACCGGGACTAGAATTCTCCGAGCAGTACTTC. The rearrangement links TRBV4-2 to TRBJ2-7; 8 bases align to TRBD2. Germline CDR1 is LGHNA and CDR2 is YNFKEQ. The ends lost 4 bases at V and 6 bases at J; junction bases unmatched: 11. The CDR3 is made up of 15 amino acids.